This is a list of T cell receptor beta chains from one sample in a study of T cell responses to AZD1222 COVID-19 vaccine. The assay was immunoSEQ multiplex PCR, and TCRdb's table has in-frame clones only and misses some. The data show 90,000 to 100,000 clones, with 87% seen just once and about 3% held by the top ten. Here the sequenced sample was peripheral blood, taken on day 0 of AZD1222 vaccination. Receptors were obtained from an adult in good health. The CDR3 runs from the conserved cysteine through the conserved F or W. A D gene is named only where the DNA matches it firmly. Size tells how often a clone was seen (once, few, many) or the class of an expanded clone, and some rows leave it out.

D gene	J gene	clone size	CDR3 length	V gene	CDR3 DNA	CDR3 protein
NA	TRBJ2-6	few	13	TRBV7-6	TGTGCCAGCAGCTTCGGGCCCCGCAACGTCCTGACTTTC	CASSFGPRNVLTF
TRBD1	TRBJ1-6	NA	15	TRBV19	TGTGCCAGTAACTACGGGACAGCCTATAATTCACCCCTCCACTTT	CASNYGTAYNSPLHF
NA	TRBJ1-6	NA	16	TRBV6-5	TGTGCCAGCAGTTATTTCGGAACGGCGTATAATTCACCCCTCCACTTT	CASSYFGTAYNSPLHF
NA	TRBJ1-2	NA	12	TRBV2	TGTGCCGTCGGGTCGGAAAACTATGGCTACACCTTC	CAVGSENYGYTF
NA	TRBJ1-1	NA	15	TRBV29-1	TGCAGCGTTTTACGGGGGGTCGGTATGAACACTGAAGCTTTCTTT	CSVLRGVGMNTEAFF
NA	TRBJ1-1	once	15	TRBV19	TGTGCCAGTAGTAAGAGGGTGGGTAGCGGGACTGAAGCTTTCTTT	CASSKRVGSGTEAFF
TRBD1	TRBJ2-3	NA	14	TRBV5-5	TGTGCCAGCAGCTGGGACAGGGGAACAGATACGCAGTATTTT	CASSWDRGTDTQYF
TRBD1	TRBJ2-5	NA	15	TRBV10-2	TGCGCCAGCAGGGACGGGACAGGGATGGGAGAGACCCAGTACTTC	CASRDGTGMGETQYF
TRBD1	TRBJ1-5	NA	17	TRBV19	TGTGCCAGTAATACCCGGGGGACAGGGTCTCGCAATCAGCCCCAGCATTTT	CASNTRGTGSRNQPQHF
NA	TRBJ2-3	NA	15	TRBV2	TGTGCCAGCAGTGGTCCCCCTCTTGGGGAAGATACGCAGTATTTT	CASSGPPLGEDTQYF
NA	TRBJ1-4	NA	16	TRBV9	TGTGCCAGCAGCATAGGATTGGGGGATCGTGTGGAAAAACTGTTTTTT	CASSIGLGDRVEKLFF
NA	TRBJ1-6	once	14	TRBV5-4	TGTGCCAGCAGCCTACAGGGTAGTGATTCACCCCTCCACTTT	CASSLQGSDSPLHF
NA	TRBJ2-6	NA	18	TRBV11-2	TGTGCCAGCAGGCCCCTCCGCGGCCCGAGGAGAGGGGCCAACGTCCTGACTTTC	CASRPLRGPRRGANVLTF
NA	TRBJ2-2	NA	12	TRBV29-1	TGCAGCGCCGGCAAGGGCCCCGGGGAGCTGTTTTTT	CSAGKGPGELFF
NA	TRBJ1-4	NA	15	TRBV5-1	TGTGCCAGCAGCTCGGACCCAACGGGGCGAGAAAAACTGTTTTTT	CASSSDPTGREKLFF
NA	TRBJ2-1	NA	12	TRBV6-5	TGTGCCAGCAGCCCGGGCCCGAATGAGCAGTTCTTC	CASSPGPNEQFF
NA	TRBJ1-1	few	13	TRBV5-4	TGTGCCAGCAGCTCTATTATGAACACTGAAGCTTTCTTT	CASSSIMNTEAFF
TRBD2	TRBJ2-3	NA	18	TRBV5-4	TGTGCCAGCAGCCCGCCCCGAGGGACTAGCGGGAGATCAGATACGCAGTATTTT	CASSPPRGTSGRSDTQYF
NA	TRBJ2-7	few	15	TRBV5-1	TGCGCCAGCAGCCGGGGCTTGGGCAGTTACTACGAGCAGTACTTC	CASSRGLGSYYEQYF
TRBD2	TRBJ2-3	NA	15	TRBV5-1	TGCGCCAGCAGCTTCCTAGCGGGGGTCACAGATACGCAGTATTTT	CASSFLAGVTDTQYF
NA	TRBJ2-3	NA	15	TRBV6-5	TGTGCCAGCAGGAAACTAAGCGCAGGCACAGATACGCAGTATTTT	CASRKLSAGTDTQYF
TRBD2	TRBJ2-3	NA	16	TRBV18	TGTGCCAGCTCACCACTAGCGGGGGGGCCCACAGATACGCAGTATTTT	CASSPLAGGPTDTQYF
TRBD1	TRBJ2-2	NA	16	TRBV10-1	TGCGCCAGCAGTAGGACAGGCGACAAATCGACCGGGGAGCTGTTTTTT	CASSRTGDKSTGELFF
NA	TRBJ1-6	NA	16	TRBV4-3	TGCGCCAGCAGCCAAGATCTGATGACGTTACCTTCACCCCTCCACTTT	CASSQDLMTLPSPLHF
NA	TRBJ1-3	NA	13	TRBV11-3	TGTGCCAGCAGCTTTTGGGCCAAAAACACCATATATTTT	CASSFWAKNTIYF
TRBD1	TRBJ2-3	few	15	TRBV7-3	TGTGCCAGCAGCTCCGGGACAGGGATCGTCGATACGCAGTATTTT	CASSSGTGIVDTQYF
NA	TRBJ1-1	NA	13	TRBV9	TGTGCCAGCAGCGTAGTCATGAACACTGAAGCTTTCTTT	CASSVVMNTEAFF
TRBD1	TRBJ2-2	NA	18	TRBV7-6	TGTGCCAGCAGCTCTCCGGGACAGTCTGCCTTACGCACCGGGGAGCTGTTTTTT	CASSSPGQSALRTGELFF
NA	TRBJ2-5	NA	14	TRBV7-9	TGTGCCAGCAGCCCCTCAGTGTACCAAGAGACCCAGTACTTC	CASSPSVYQETQYF
NA	TRBJ2-1	NA	13	TRBV2	TGTGCCAGCAGTGAAGACAGAGACAATGAGCAGTTCTTC	CASSEDRDNEQFF
NA	TRBJ2-7	NA	12	TRBV9	TGTGCCAGCAGCGCCTCCAGGGGCGAGCAGTACTTC	CASSASRGEQYF
NA	TRBJ2-7	NA	14	TRBV5-4	TGTGCCAGCAGCCGGCGGGGCCTTCCCTACGAGCAGTACTTC	CASSRRGLPYEQYF
NA	TRBJ1-1	NA	13	TRBV2	TGTGCCAGCAGGGAACAGGGCAACACTGAAGCTTTCTTT	CASREQGNTEAFF
TRBD2	TRBJ2-1	NA	15	TRBV6-5	TGTGCCAGCAGTTTACTAGCGGGGGGCCACAATGAGCAGTTCTTC	CASSLLAGGHNEQFF
TRBD1	TRBJ2-1	NA	16	TRBV6-1	TGTGCCAGCAGTGCCTTGGGGACAGGGGCTTACAATGAGCAGTTCTTC	CASSALGTGAYNEQFF
TRBD2	TRBJ2-2	NA	18	TRBV2	TGTGCCAGCAGTGGTAGAGCGGGAGGAATTATGGGCACCGGGGAGCTGTTTTTT	CASSGRAGGIMGTGELFF
NA	TRBJ1-2	few	17	TRBV7-8	TGTGCCAGCAGCTTAGGAGGAGGAGAGCCGAGGAACTATGGCTACACCTTC	CASSLGGGEPRNYGYTF
NA	TRBJ1-3	NA	16	TRBV6-5	TGTGCCAGCAGTTTCCTACCAGTGAGCTCTGGAAACACCATATATTTT	CASSFLPVSSGNTIYF
NA	TRBJ1-3	few	15	TRBV3-1/TRBV3-2	TGTGCCAGCAGCCTACTGGGGCGCTCTGGAAACACCATATATTTT	CASSLLGRSGNTIYF
NA	TRBJ1-6	NA	13	TRBV27	TGTGCCAGCAGTTTACAGGGTAATTCACCCCTCCACTTT	CASSLQGNSPLHF
NA	TRBJ1-4	NA	12	TRBV15	TGTGCCACCAGCATTAGGGGAGAAAAACTGTTTTTT	CATSIRGEKLFF
NA	TRBJ2-3	NA	17	TRBV24-1	TGTGCCACCAGTGACCCCCCGGGGGCTCCCTTGGCAGATACGCAGTATTTT	CATSDPPGAPLADTQYF
TRBD2	TRBJ2-2	NA	17	TRBV25-1	TGTGCCAGCAGTGAGTTGGCGGGAGGGCCCACGTTTGGGGAGCTGTTTTTT	CASSELAGGPTFGELFF
NA	TRBJ1-2	few	15	TRBV6-5	TGTGCCACTAATTCCCTCAGCAGGACTTTTAGCGGCTACACCTTC	CATNSLSRTFSGYTF
TRBD1	TRBJ2-3	NA	15	TRBV2	TGTGCCACTTCCGGGACAGGGGGTACAAATCAGCCCCAGTATTTT	CATSGTGGTNQPQYF
NA	TRBJ1-2	NA	15	TRBV10-3	TGTGCCATCAGTGAGACCCTAGGGGTGAACTATGGCTACACCTTC	CAISETLGVNYGYTF
NA	TRBJ2-7	NA	10	TRBV5-1	TGCGCCAGCAGCACCGCCGGGCAGTACTTC	CASSTAGQYF
TRBD1	TRBJ2-1	NA	16	TRBV5-6	TGTGCCAGCAGTAGGACAGGGGAATATGCCTACAATGAGCAGTTCTTC	CASSRTGEYAYNEQFF
TRBD1	TRBJ2-1	NA	12	TRBV24-1	TGTGCCACCAGTGATCGGACAGGCAAGCGGTTCTTC	CATSDRTGKRFF
TRBD2	TRBJ2-3	NA	15	TRBV7-2	TGTGCCAGCACCGCCGGGGGGGGCAGGACAGATACGCAGTATTTT	CASTAGGGRTDTQYF
NA	TRBJ1-3	NA	14	TRBV5-1	TGTGCCAGCAGTCCAGGGTTCTGGGAAAACACCATATATTTT	CASSPGFWENTIYF
TRBD1	TRBJ1-2	once	13	TRBV5-6	TGTGCCAGCAGCTCGACAGGGTTTCGCGGCTACACCTTC	CASSSTGFRGYTF
NA	TRBJ1-2	NA	12	TRBV6-5	TGTGCCAGCATTTCACCTAAAGGGACCTACACCTTC	CASISPKGTYTF
TRBD2	TRBJ2-1	NA	15	TRBV6-5	TGTGCCAGCAGGGGTGCCCGGGGGGGCTACAATGAGCAGTTCTTC	CASRGARGGYNEQFF
NA	TRBJ1-3	NA	14	TRBV6-5	TGTGCCAGCAGTTCCCGGGCCTCTGGAAACACCATATATTTT	CASSSRASGNTIYF
NA	TRBJ1-1	medium-sized	12	TRBV6-5	TGTGCCAGCTGGGAGGGGAACACTGAAGCTTTCTTT	CASWEGNTEAFF
NA	TRBJ1-2	once	13	TRBV27	TGTGCCGCCTCCGCAGGAGCACTTAATGGCTACACCTTC	CAASAGALNGYTF
TRBD2	TRBJ2-1	NA	14	TRBV6-6	TGTGCCAGCATCAAAGCGGGAGGTAGTAGTGAGCAGTTCTTC	CASIKAGGSSEQFF
NA	TRBJ1-4	NA	12	TRBV4-3	TGCGCCAGCAGCCGTACTAATGAAAAACTGTTTTTT	CASSRTNEKLFF